This T cell receptor (beta chain) was recovered during a study of identical twins. TCRdb fed the 5' RACE reads into MiXCR, producing one record per CDR3 protein. The table shows 400,000 to 650,000 distinct CDR3 sequences, with 22% occurring only once. This clonotype turned up a few times. The CDR3 covers 14 residues. V lost 4 bases and J 3 bases, leaving 12 bases between the germline ends. Germline CDR1 SEHNR, CDR2 FQNEAQ (reference sequence). This sample was shared with a second study, whose subject was T cells expressing NK-cell markers. That paper states: CD3+CD56+NKG2C+, CD3+CD56+NKG2C- and CD3+CD56-NKG2C+ T cells, once sorted, supplied the TCR beta repertoires. HCMV serostatus: seven of eight sequenced donors positive, one negative. Several donors showed these clonotypes also leading the CD3+CD56-NKG2C+ fraction.

This sequence joins TRBV7-9 and TRBJ1-2; the D is unclear. The clonotype comes from a woman aged 18-29 years in good health. The sequenced sample consisted of CD4+ T cells sorted from blood. The CDR3 DNA is TGTGCCAGCAGCTCCTTACGGACGGACTATGGCTACACCTTC. It encodes CASSSLRTDYGYTF.